This T cell receptor (beta chain) was observed in a study of OX40 agonist ivuxolimab in advanced cancers. Overall study: Every 2 weeks, ivuxolimab was infused into the patients intravenously at between 0.01 and 10 mg/kg.

Some clones are missing from TCRdb's copy, which holds only in-frame ones; the method was immunoSEQ multiplex PCR. The sample consists of approximately 25,000 clones, 65% to 90% of them appearing once. V lost 3 bases and J lost 7, with 9 bases in between. This CDR3 spans 13 amino acids. Germline V gene data show CDR1 as SEHNR and CDR2 as FQNEAQ (reference sequence). This specimen consisted of CD4+ or CD8+ T cells sorted from blood, obtained in a trial of the OX40 agonist ivuxolimab. The chain is built from TRBV7-9 and TRBJ2-2; no firm D call. This clonotype was obtained from an adult with an advanced solid tumor such as melanoma, head and neck, liver or kidney cancer. The CDR3 coding sequence is TGTGCCAGCAGCTTTACACGTGTCGGGGAGCTGTTTTTT. It is translated as CASSFTRVGELFF.